The 4 T cell receptor beta chains presented below share a single source sample, sequenced in a study of regulatory T cells in long-lasting Graves disease. In building TCR beta libraries, iRepertoire HTBI primers were used together with Arm-PCR of CDR3 regions. MiXCR was run by TCRdb on the multiplex PCR reads, yielding one entry per CDR3 protein. The sample records some 330,000 distinct CDR3 sequences, 10% to 15% being singletons. Time point noted: newly diagnosed GD, antithyroid drugs for less than 3 months. After RNA was extracted from PBMCs, the TCR library was made from it. This same sample was also part of a study on T cells in Graves' hyperthyroidism and ophthalmopathy.

Sequenced material: peripheral blood mononuclear cells (PBMCs), taken at new diagnosis, from a patient treated with antithyroid drugs. These TCRs come from a woman aged 18-35 years with Graves disease.

This clonotype was observed many times. The chain links TRBV20-1 to TRBJ1-5, with D uncertain. Trimming left V 3 bases short and J 1 base short, with 16 bases between. The V gene's germline CDR1 is DFQATT and CDR2 SNEGSKA (reference sequence). The CDR3 loop spans 16 amino acids. The CDR3 loop reads CSARRVGSGSNQPQHF. CDR3 nucleotide sequence: TGCAGTGCTAGGCGCGTAGGGTCAGGAAGCAATCAGCCCCAGCATTTT.

This clonotype came up a few times. The gene calls are TRBV10-3 and TRBJ2-7, with D possibly being TRBD1 or TRBD2 (5 bases each). V lost 7 bases and J lost 2, with 18 bases in between. The CDR3 loop spans 15 amino acids. Germline loops: CDR1 ENHRY, CDR2 SYGVKD. The CDR3 nucleotides read TGTGCCATCAACGATGAAGGCGTGGGGGCCTACGAGCAGTACTTC. This encodes CAINDEGVGAYEQYF.

This clonotype was recorded many times. V is TRBV5-1 and J is TRBJ2-1; D may be TRBD2 (6 bases). CDR3 length equals 16 residues. Looked up from germline, CDR1 is SGHRS and CDR2 is YFSETQ. V was clipped by 0 bases and J by 2 bases, with 12 bases between them. Written as DNA, the CDR3 is TGCGCCAGCAGCTTGGCTGGGACTTGGCCCTACAATGAGCAGTTCTTC. It yields the protein CASSLAGTWPYNEQFF.

This clonotype occurred many times. The chain recombines TRBV27 with TRBJ2-3, with a tentative D call TRBD1 (6 bases). The CDR3 is 15 residues long. V lost 1 base and J lost 3, with 11 bases in between. Germline V gives CDR1 MNHEY, CDR2 SMNVEV (reference sequence). The CDR3 loop is CASSLLDRKTDTQYF. Here the CDR3 DNA reads TGTGCCAGCAGTTTATTGGACAGAAAGACAGATACGCAGTATTTT.